The 10 T cell receptor beta chains presented below share a single source sample, sequenced in a study of blood T cell repertoires in COVID-19. Sequencing used immunoSEQ multiplex PCR; TCRdb keeps in-frame clones, though not all of them. The sample holds 200,000 to 300,000 clones, about 85% seen once. Sequenced sample: peripheral blood. These receptors all stem from a man younger than 35 with active or convalescent COVID-19.

The gene calls are TRBV7-8 and TRBJ1-2, with D possibly being TRBD1 (5 bases). V dropped 5 bases and J dropped 1 base, with 8 bases sitting between them. The CDR3 runs to 13 residues. CDR1 is SGHVS, CDR2 FQNEAQ, per germline. The CDR3 nucleotides read TGTGCCAGCAGCAGACAGAGTAACTATGGCTACACCTTC. Its protein is CASSRQSNYGYTF. Full variable domain (outside the CDR3, taken from reference TRBV7-8 and TRBJ1-2): GAGVSQSPRYKVAKRGQDVALRCDPISGHVSLFWYQQALGQGPEFLTYFQNEAQLDKSGLPSDRFFAERPEGSVSTLKIQRTQQEDSAVYLCASSRQSNYGYTFGSGTRLTVV.

V and J are TRBV10-3 and TRBJ2-5, with 9 bases fitting TRBD2. Germline trimming cut 3 bases from V and 4 bases from J; bases unmatched to any gene: 9. Per germline, CDR1 ENHRY and CDR2 SYGVKD. The CDR3 loop spans 16 amino acids. DNA of the CDR3: TGTGCCATCAGTGAAAGGGCGGGGGGGCTAGGAGAGACCCAGTACTTC. Translating it yields CAISERAGGLGETQYF.

V gene TRBV12-5 combines with J gene TRBJ2-7; unclear D gene. V gave up 2 bases and J gave up 5 bases, with 4 bases separating them. CDR1 LGHNT and CDR2 FRNRAP come from the germline V gene. There are 11 residues in the CDR3. The CDR3 loop is CASGLLDEQYF. The DNA for the CDR3 is TGTGCTAGTGGTTTGTTAGACGAGCAGTACTTC.

The chain has TRBV19 and TRBJ2-7, with 9 bases that match TRBD2. The germline CDR1 and CDR2 sequences are LNHDA and SQIVND (reference sequence). The CDR3 runs to 15 residues. The trim removed 6 bases at V and 5 bases at J, leaving 11 bases unmatched. The DNA for the CDR3 is TGTGCCAGTAGCCGCCGCCAGCGGGAGGCCGACGAGCAGTACTTC. Protein product: CASSRRQREADEQYF.

This clone was recorded once. This sequence joins TRBV9 and TRBJ2-3; D is possibly TRBD2 (5 bases). Germline V gene data show CDR1 as SGDLS and CDR2 as YYNGEE. V was cut by 4 bases and J by 5 bases, with 8 bases left in between. The CDR3 sequence is 12 residues long. The CDR3 region is CASSRRGDTQYF. As DNA, the CDR3 is TGTGCCAGCAGCCGACGGGGAGATACGCAGTATTTT.

The genes are TRBV23-1 and TRBJ1-3; D may be TRBD1 (5 bases). TRBV23-1 is sorted into the ORF group, with uncertain function. CDR3 length: 15 residues. The CDR3 DNA is TGCGGCAGAGGGGCAGCCAGTCGCTCTGGAAACACCATATATTTT. Translation: CGRGAASRSGNTIYF.

The rearrangement uses TRBV4-3 and TRBJ2-7; D possibly corresponds to TRBD2 (5 bases). Germline CDR1 and CDR2: LGHNA and YSLEER. The V end was cut by 2 bases, the J end by 5 bases, with 10 bases between. The CDR3 consists of 13 residues. This chain's CDR3 is CASSQRDGDEQYF. CDR3 nucleotide sequence: TGCGCCAGCAGCCAACGGGATGGAGACGAGCAGTACTTC.

The rearrangement uses TRBV24-1 and TRBJ1-4; TRBD1 agrees at 8 bases. Trimming took 2 bases from V and 5 from J; bases not matched to a gene: 6. This CDR3 is built from 16 residues. Looked up from germline, CDR1 is KGHDR and CDR2 is SFDVKD. The chain's CDR3 is CATSDSGQGPNEKLFF. The CDR3 DNA reads TGTGCCACCAGTGATTCAGGACAGGGACCCAATGAAAAACTGTTTTTT.

V is TRBV30 and J is TRBJ1-2, with a tentative D call TRBD1 (6 bases). Germline CDR1 GTSNPN, CDR2 SVGIG (reference sequence). Trimming cost V 3 bases and J 1 base, with 18 bases left between them. The CDR3 spans 16 residues. In DNA, the CDR3 is TGTGCCTGGAGACGTAGATTTGGACAGCTTAACTATGGCTACACCTTC. As protein: CAWRRRFGQLNYGYTF. The full variable domain, with the rest looked up from reference TRBV30 and TRBJ1-2, is SQTIHQWPATLVQPVGSPLSLECTVEGTSNPNLYWYRQAAGRGLQLLFYSVGIGQISSEVPQNLSASRPQDRQFILSSKKLLLSDSGFYLCAWRRRFGQLNYGYTFGSGTRLTVV.

The rearrangement links TRBV9 to TRBJ1-1; 8 nucleotides match TRBD1. Trimming at V came to 0 bases and at J to 4 bases, leaving 8 bases not matched to a gene. Germline V gene sequence: CDR1 SGDLS, CDR2 YYNGEE. The CDR3 runs to 16 residues. The chain's CDR3 is CASSVDPGGASTEAFF. The CDR3 DNA follows: TGTGCCAGCAGCGTAGATCCAGGGGGCGCGTCCACTGAAGCTTTCTTT. Together with reference TRBV9 and TRBJ1-1, the CDR3 gives the full variable domain: DSGVTQTPKHLITATGQRVTLRCSPRSGDLSVYWYQQSLDQGLQFLIQYYNGEERAKGNILERFSAQQFPDLHSELNLSSLELGDSALYFCASSVDPGGASTEAFFGQGTRLTVV.